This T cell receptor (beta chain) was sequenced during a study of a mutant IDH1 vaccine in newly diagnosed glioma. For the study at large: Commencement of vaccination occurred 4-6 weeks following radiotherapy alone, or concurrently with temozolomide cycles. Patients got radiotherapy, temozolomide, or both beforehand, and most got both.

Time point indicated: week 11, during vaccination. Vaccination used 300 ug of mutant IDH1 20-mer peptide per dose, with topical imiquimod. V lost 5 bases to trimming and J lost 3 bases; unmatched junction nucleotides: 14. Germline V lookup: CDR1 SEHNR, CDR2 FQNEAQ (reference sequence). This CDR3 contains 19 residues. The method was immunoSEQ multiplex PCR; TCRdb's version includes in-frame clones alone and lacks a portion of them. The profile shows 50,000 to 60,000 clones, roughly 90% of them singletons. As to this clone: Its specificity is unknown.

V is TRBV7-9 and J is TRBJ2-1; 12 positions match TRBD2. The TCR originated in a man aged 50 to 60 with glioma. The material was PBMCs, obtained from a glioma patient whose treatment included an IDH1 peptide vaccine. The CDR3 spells CASSPRLAGEVRLYNEQFF. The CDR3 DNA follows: TGTGCCAGCAGCCCAAGACTAGCGGGAGAAGTACGGCTCTACAATGAGCAGTTCTTC.